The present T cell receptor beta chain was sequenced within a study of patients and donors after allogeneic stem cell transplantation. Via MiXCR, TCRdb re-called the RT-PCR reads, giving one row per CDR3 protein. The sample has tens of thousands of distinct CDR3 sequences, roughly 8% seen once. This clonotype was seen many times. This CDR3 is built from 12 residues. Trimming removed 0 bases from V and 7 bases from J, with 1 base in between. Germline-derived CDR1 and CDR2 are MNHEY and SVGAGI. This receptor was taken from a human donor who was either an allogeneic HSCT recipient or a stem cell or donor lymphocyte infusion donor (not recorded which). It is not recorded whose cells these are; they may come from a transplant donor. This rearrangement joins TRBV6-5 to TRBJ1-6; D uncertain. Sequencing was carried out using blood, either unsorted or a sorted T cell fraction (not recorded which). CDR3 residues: CASSYSNSPLHF. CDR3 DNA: TGTGCCAGCAGTTACTCGAATTCACCCCTCCACTTT.